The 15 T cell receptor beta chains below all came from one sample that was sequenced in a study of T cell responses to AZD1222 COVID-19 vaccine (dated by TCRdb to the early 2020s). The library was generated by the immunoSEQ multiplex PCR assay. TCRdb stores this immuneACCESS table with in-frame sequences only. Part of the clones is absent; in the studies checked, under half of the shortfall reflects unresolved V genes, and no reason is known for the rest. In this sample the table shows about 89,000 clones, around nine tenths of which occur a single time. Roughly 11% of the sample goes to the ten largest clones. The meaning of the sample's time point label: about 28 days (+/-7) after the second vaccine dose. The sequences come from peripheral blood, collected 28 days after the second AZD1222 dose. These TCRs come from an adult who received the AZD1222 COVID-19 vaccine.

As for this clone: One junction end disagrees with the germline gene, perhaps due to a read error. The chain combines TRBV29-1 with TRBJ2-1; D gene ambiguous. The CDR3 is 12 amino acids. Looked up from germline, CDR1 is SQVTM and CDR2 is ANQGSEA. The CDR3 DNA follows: TGCAGCGGTGAACCCGTCGCAGGAGAGCAGTTCTTC. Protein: CSGEPVAGEQFF.

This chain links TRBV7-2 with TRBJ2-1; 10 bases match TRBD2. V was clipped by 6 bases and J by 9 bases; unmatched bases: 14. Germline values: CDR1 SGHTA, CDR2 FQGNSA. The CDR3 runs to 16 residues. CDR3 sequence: CASRPRGLAGVREQFF. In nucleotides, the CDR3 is TGTGCCAGCAGGCCGCGGGGGCTAGCGGGAGTACGTGAGCAGTTCTTC. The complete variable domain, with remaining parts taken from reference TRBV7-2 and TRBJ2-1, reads GAGVSQSPSNKVTEKGKDVELRCDPISGHTALYWYRQSLGQGLEFLIYFQGNSAPDKSGLPSDRFSAERTGGSVSTLTIQRTQQEDSAVYLCASRPRGLAGVREQFFGPGTRLTVL.

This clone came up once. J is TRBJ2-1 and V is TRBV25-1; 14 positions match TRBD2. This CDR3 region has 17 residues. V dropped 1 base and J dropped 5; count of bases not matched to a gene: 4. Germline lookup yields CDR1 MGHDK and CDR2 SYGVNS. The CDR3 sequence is CASSELRGLAGDNEQFF. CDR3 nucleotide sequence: TGTGCCAGCAGTGAATTAAGGGGACTAGCGGGAGACAATGAGCAGTTCTTC.

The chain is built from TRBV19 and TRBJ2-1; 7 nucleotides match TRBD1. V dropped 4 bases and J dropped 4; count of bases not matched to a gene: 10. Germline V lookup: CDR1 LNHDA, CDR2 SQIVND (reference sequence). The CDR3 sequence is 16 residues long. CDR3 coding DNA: TGTGCCAGTAGTAACCCGAACCGGGACAGTTACAATGAGCAGTTCTTC. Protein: CASSNPNRDSYNEQFF.

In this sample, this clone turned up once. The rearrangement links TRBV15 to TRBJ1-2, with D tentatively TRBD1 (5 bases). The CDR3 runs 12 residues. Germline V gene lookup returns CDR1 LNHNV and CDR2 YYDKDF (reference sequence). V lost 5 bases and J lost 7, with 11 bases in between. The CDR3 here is CATSPGGFGYTF. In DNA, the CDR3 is TGTGCCACCAGCCCGGGGGGATTTGGCTACACCTTC.

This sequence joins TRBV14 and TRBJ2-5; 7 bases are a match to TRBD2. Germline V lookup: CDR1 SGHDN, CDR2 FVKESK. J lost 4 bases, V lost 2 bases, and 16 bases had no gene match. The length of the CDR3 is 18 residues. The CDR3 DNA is TGTGCCAGCAGCCAACGGCTAGCGGCGCTTCTAAGACGAGAGACCCAGTACTTC. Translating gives CASSQRLAALLRRETQYF. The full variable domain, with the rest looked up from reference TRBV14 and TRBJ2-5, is EAGVTQFPSHSVIEKGQTVTLRCDPISGHDNLYWYRRVMGKEIKFLLHFVKESKQDESGMPNNRFLAERTGGTYSTLKVQPAELEDSGVYFCASSQRLAALLRRETQYFGPGTRLLVL.

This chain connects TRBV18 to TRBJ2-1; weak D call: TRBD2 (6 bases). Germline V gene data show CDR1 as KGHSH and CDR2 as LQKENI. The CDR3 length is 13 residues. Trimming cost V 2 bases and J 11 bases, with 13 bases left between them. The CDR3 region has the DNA TGTGCCAGCTCACCAAGGGAGGAGCCTCAGCAGTTCTTC. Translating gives CASSPREEPQQFF.

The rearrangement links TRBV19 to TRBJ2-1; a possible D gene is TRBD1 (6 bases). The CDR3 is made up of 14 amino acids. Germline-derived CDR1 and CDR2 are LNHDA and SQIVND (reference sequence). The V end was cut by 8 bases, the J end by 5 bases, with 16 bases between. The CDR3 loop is CASSRQAANNEQFF. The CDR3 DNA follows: TGTGCCAGTTCGCGACAGGCCGCCAACAATGAGCAGTTCTTC.

CDR3 amino acids: CASRGRHSGANVLTF. In DNA form, the CDR3 reads TGTGCCAGCAGAGGCCGACACTCTGGGGCCAACGTCCTGACTTTC. The rearrangement uses TRBV28 and TRBJ2-6; D is unclear. Deletions cut 6 bases from V and 0 bases from J, with 9 bases between. CDR1 is MDHEN and CDR2 is SYDVKM in the germline V gene. CDR3 size: 15 residues.

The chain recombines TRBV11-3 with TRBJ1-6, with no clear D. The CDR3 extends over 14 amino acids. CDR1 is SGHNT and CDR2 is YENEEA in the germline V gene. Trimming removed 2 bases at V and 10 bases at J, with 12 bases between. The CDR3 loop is CASSLRPLGSPLHF. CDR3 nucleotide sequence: TGTGCCAGCAGCTTAAGGCCCCTGGGGTCACCCCTCCACTTT.

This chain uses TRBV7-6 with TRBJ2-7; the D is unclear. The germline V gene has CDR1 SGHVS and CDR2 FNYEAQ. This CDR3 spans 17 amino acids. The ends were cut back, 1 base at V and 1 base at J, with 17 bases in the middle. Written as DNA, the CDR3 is TGTGCCAGCAGCTTAGGCCCTGGACGCCTAGGTTCCTACGAGCAGTACTTC. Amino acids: CASSLGPGRLGSYEQYF. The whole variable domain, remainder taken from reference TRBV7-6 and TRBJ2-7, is GAGVSQSPRYKVTKRGQDVALRCDPISGHVSLYWYRQALGQGPEFLTYFNYEAQQDKSGLPNDRFSAERPEGSISTLTIQRTEQRDSAMYRCASSLGPGRLGSYEQYFGPGTRLTVT.

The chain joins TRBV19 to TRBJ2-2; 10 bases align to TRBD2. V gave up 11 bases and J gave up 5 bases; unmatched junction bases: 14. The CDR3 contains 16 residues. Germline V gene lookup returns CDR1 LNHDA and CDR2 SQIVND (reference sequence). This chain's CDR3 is CAGGELAGEDTGELFF. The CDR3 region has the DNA TGTGCCGGGGGGGAGCTAGCGGGAGAGGATACCGGGGAGCTGTTTTTT.

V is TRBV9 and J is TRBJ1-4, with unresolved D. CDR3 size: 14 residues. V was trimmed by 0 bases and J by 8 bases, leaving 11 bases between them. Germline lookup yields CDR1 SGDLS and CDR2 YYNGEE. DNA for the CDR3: TGTGCCAGCAGCGTAGAAGGGTTCGGGGAAAAACTGTTTTTT. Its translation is CASSVEGFGEKLFF.

The CDR3 here is CASSQNGQGQPQHF. In DNA, the CDR3 is TGTGCCAGCAGCCAGAACGGCCAGGGCCAGCCCCAGCATTTT. The V gene is TRBV11-2, the J gene TRBJ1-5; tentatively, D is TRBD1 (5 bases). V was trimmed by 5 bases and J by 7 bases, leaving 15 bases between them. The CDR3 totals 14 residues. Germline values: CDR1 SGHAT, CDR2 FQNNGV. Complete variable domain (other parts from reference TRBV11-2 and TRBJ1-5): EAGVAQSPRYKIIEKRQSVAFWCNPISGHATLYWYQQILGQGPKLLIQFQNNGVVDDSQLPKDRFSAERLKGVDSTLKIQPAKLEDSAVYLCASSQNGQGQPQHFGDGTRLSIL.

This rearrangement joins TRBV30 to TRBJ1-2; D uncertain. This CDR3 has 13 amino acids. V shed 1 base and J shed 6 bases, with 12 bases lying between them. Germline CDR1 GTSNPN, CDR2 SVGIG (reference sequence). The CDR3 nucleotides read TGTGCCTGGAGTGCAATTATGGAGGATGGCTACACCTTC. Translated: CAWSAIMEDGYTF.